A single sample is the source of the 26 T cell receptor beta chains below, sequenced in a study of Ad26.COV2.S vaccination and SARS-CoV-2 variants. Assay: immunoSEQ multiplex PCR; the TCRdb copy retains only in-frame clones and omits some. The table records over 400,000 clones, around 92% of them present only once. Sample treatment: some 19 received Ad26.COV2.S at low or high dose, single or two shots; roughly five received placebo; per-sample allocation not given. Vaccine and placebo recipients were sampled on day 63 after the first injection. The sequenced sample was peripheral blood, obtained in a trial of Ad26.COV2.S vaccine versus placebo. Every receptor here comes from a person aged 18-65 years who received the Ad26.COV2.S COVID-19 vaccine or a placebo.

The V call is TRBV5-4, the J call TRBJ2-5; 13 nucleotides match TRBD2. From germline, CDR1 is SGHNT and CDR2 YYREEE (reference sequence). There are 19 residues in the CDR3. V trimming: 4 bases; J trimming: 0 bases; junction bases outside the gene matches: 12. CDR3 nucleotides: TGTGCCAGCAGCCCCACGGGACTAGCGGGGTCCTTGTACCAAGAGACCCAGTACTTC. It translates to CASSPTGLAGSLYQETQYF.

DNA of the CDR3: TGTGCCAGCAGCCAAGATCTTAGACTAGCGGGGACCACAGATACGCAGTATTTT. This sequence encodes CASSQDLRLAGTTDTQYF. V gene TRBV3-1 (or the pseudogene TRBV3-2) combines with J gene TRBJ2-3, with 11 bases lining up with TRBD2. After removal of 0 bases from V and 2 bases from J, the junction contained 7 bases not matched to a gene. The CDR3 length is 18 residues. The germline V gene encodes CDR1 LGHDT and CDR2 YNNKEL (reference sequence).

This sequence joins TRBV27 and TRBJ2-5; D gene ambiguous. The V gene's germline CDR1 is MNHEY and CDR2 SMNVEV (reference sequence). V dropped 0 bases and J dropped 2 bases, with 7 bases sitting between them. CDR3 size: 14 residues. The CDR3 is CASSLSQLQETQYF. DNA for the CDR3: TGTGCCAGCAGTTTATCACAGTTACAAGAGACCCAGTACTTC.

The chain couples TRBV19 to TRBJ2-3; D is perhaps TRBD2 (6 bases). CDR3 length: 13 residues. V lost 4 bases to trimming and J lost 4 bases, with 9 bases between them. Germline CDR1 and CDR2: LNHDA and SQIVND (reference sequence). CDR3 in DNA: TGTGCCAGTAGTAGCGGGGTAGCAGATACGCAGTATTTT. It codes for CASSSGVADTQYF.

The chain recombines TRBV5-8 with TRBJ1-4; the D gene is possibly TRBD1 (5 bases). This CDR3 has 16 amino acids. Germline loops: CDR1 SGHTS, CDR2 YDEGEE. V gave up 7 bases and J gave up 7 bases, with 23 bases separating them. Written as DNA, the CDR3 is TGTGCCAGCGGTCCGGGACTTGGGGTTGCGGGTGAAAAACTGTTTTTT. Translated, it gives CASGPGLGVAGEKLFF. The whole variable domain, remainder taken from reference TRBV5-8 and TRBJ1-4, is EAGVTQSPTHLIKTRGQQATLRCSPISGHTSVYWYQQALGLGLQFLLWYDEGEERNRGNFPPRFSGRQFPNYSSELNVNALELEDSALYLCASGPGLGVAGEKLFFGSGTQLSVL.

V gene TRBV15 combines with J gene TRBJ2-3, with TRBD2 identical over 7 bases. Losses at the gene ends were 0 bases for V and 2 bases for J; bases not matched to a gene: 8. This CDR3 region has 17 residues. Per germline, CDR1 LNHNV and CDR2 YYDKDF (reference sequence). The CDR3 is CATSRDLGGGTTDTQYF. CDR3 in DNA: TGTGCCACCAGCAGAGATTTGGGGGGGGGAACCACAGATACGCAGTATTTT.

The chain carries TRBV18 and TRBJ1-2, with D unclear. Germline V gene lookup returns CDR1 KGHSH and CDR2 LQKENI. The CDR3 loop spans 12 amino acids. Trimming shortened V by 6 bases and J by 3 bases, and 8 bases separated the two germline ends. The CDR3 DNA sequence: TGTGCCAGCTCGGATGGGTACTATGGCTACACCTTC. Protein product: CASSDGYYGYTF.

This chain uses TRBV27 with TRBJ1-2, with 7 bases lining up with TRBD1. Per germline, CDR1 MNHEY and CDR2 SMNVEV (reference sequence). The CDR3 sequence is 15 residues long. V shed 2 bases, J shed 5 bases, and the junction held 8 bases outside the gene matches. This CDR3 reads CASSLAAGGLYGYTF. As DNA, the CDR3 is TGTGCCAGCAGTTTAGCGGCAGGGGGACTATATGGCTACACCTTC.

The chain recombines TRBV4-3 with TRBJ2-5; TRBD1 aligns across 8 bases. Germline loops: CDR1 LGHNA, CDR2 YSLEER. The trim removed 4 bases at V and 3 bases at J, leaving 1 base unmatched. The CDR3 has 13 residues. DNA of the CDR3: TGCGCCAGCAGCCTGGACAGGGAAGAGACCCAGTACTTC. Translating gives CASSLDREETQYF.

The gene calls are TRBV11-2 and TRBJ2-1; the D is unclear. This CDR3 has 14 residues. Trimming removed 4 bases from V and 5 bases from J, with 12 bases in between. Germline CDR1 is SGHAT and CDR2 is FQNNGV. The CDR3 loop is CASSSSPQNNEQFF. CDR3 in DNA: TGTGCCAGCAGCTCAAGTCCGCAGAACAATGAGCAGTTCTTC.

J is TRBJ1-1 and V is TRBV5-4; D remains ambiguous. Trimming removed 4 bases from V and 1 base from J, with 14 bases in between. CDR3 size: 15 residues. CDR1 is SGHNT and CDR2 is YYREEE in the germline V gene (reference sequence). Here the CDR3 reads CASSPGNRGNTEAFF. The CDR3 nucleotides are TGTGCCAGCAGCCCGGGTAACCGGGGGAACACTGAAGCTTTCTTT. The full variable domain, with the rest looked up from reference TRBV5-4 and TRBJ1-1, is ETGVTQSPTHLIKTRGQQVTLRCSSQSGHNTVSWYQQALGQGPQFIFQYYREEENGRGNFPPRFSGLQFPNYSSELNVNALELDDSALYLCASSPGNRGNTEAFFGQGTRLTVV.

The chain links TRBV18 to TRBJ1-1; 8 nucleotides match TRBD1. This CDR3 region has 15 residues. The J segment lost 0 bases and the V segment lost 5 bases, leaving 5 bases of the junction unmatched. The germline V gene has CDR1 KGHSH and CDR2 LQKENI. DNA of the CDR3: TGTGCCAGCTCATTGGGACAGGCCATGAACACTGAAGCTTTCTTT. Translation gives CASSLGQAMNTEAFF.

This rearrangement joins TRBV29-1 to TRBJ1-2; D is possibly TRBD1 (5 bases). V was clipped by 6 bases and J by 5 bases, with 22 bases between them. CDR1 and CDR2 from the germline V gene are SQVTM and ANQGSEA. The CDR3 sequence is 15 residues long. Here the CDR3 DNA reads TGCAGCGTCGCACCACCGGGACCTGGGGCATATGGCTACACCTTC. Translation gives CSVAPPGPGAYGYTF.

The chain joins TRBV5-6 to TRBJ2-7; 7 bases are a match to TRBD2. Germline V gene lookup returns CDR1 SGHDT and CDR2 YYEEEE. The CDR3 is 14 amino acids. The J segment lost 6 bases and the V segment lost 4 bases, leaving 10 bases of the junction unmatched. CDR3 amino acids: CASSLGLAALEQYF. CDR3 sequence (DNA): TGTGCCAGCAGCCTGGGCCTAGCGGCCCTCGAGCAGTACTTC.

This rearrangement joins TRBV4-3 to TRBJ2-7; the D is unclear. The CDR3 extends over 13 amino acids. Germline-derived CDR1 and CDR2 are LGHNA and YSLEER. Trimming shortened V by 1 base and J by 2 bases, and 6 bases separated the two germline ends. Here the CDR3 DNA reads TGCGCCAGCAGCCAAGTGGGAACCTACGAGCAGTACTTC. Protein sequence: CASSQVGTYEQYF.

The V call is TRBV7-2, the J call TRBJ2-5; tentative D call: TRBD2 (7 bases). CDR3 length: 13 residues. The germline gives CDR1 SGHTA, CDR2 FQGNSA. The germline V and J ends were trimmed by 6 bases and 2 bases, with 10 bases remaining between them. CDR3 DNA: TGTGCCAGCAGGGGGGGGGCACAAGAGACCCAGTACTTC. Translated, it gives CASRGGAQETQYF.

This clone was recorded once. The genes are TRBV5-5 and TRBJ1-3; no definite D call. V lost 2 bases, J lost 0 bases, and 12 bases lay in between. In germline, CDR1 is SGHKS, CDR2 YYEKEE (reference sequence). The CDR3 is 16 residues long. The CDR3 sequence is CASSFPPGSSGNTIYF. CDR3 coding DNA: TGTGCCAGCAGCTTCCCCCCTGGAAGCTCTGGAAACACCATATATTTT.

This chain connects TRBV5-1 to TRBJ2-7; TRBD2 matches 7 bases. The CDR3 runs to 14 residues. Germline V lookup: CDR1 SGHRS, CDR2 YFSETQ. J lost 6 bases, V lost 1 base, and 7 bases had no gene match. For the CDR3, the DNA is TGCGCCAGCAGCTTGCGCCTCGGGGGGATCGAGCAGTACTTC. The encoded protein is CASSLRLGGIEQYF.

The CDR3 sequence is CAIPNGPGELFF. The CDR3 coding sequence is TGTGCCATCCCTAATGGCCCCGGGGAGCTGTTTTTT. J is TRBJ2-2 and V is TRBV6-6; D unclear. V was clipped by 10 bases and J by 6 bases, with 12 bases between them. The germline V gene has CDR1 MNHNY and CDR2 SVGAGI (reference sequence). The CDR3 contains 12 residues.

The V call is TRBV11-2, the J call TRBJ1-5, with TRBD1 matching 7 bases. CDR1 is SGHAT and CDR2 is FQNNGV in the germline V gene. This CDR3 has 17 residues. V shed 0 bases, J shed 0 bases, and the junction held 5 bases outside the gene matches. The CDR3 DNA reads TGTGCCAGCAGCTTAGATCAGGGGGGGTATAGCAATCAGCCCCAGCATTTT. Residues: CASSLDQGGYSNQPQHF.

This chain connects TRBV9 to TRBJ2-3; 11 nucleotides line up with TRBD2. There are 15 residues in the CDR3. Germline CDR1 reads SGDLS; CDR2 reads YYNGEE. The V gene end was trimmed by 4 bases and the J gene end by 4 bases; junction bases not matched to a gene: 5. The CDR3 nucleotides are TGTGCCAGCAGCTTTAGCGGGGGGGCGTCAGATACGCAGTATTTT. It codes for CASSFSGGASDTQYF.

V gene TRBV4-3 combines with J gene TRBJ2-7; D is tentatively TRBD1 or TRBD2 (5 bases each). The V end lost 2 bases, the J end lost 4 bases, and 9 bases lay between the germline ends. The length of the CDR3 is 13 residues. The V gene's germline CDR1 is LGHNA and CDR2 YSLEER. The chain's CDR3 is CASSQRDGYEQYF. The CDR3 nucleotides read TGCGCCAGCAGCCAACGGGACGGATACGAGCAGTACTTC.

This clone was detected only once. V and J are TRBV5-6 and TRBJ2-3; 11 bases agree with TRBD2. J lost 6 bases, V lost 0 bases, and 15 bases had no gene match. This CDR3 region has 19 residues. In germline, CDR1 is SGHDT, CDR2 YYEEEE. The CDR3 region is CASSLVRPSGGPYWDTQYF. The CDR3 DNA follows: TGTGCCAGCAGCTTGGTTCGCCCTAGCGGGGGGCCGTACTGGGATACGCAGTATTTT. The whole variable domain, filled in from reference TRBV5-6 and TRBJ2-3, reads DAGVTQSPTHLIKTRGQQVTLRCSPKSGHDTVSWYQQALGQGPQFIFQYYEEEERQRGNFPDRFSGHQFPNYSSELNVNALLLGDSALYLCASSLVRPSGGPYWDTQYFGPGTRLTVL.

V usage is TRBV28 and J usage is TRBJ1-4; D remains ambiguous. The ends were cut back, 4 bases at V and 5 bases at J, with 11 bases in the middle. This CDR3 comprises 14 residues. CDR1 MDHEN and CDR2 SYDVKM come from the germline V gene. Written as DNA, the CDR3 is TGTGCCAGCAGTTACTCCGCAGCGAATGAAAAACTGTTTTTT. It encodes CASSYSAANEKLFF.

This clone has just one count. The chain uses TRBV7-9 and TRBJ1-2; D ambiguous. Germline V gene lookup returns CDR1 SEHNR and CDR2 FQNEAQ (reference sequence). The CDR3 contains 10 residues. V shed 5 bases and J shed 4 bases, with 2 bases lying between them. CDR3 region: CASSRYGYTF. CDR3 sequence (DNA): TGTGCCAGCAGCCGCTATGGCTACACCTTC.

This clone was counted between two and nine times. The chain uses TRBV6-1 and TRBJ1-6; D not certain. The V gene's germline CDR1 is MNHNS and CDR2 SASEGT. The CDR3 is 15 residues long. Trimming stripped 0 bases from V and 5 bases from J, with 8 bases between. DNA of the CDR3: TGTGCCAGCAGTGAAGCGCGAGGGAATAATTCACCCCTCCACTTT. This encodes CASSEARGNNSPLHF.